A single sample is the source of the 11 T cell receptor beta chains below, sequenced in a study of beta chain features in type 1 diabetes. For these receptors, no antigen is known. The study's findings and limits: A moderate, significant TCRB CDR3 shortening appeared in type 1 diabetes across four CD4+ subsets.

Expressed TCRB transcripts were sequenced because the entire RNA isolate underwent reverse transcription. The data were produced by immunoSEQ multiplex PCR, yet TCRdb's version contains in-frame clones alone and is incomplete. The sample contains 500,000 to 800,000 clones, about an eighth of which appear only once. Sequencing was carried out using naive CD4+ T cells from blood. The source is a man aged 25 to 40 with type 1 diabetes.

The chain links TRBV11-2 to TRBJ2-7; D may be TRBD2 (5 bases). The CDR3 sequence is 13 residues long. Trimming pared 6 bases from V and 3 bases from J, leaving 12 bases between. The germline gives CDR1 SGHAT, CDR2 FQNNGV. Here the CDR3 DNA reads TGTGCCAGCAGTTTGGGGAGACACTACGAGCAGTACTTC. As protein: CASSLGRHYEQYF.

There are a few counts of this clone. The chain carries TRBV7-9 and TRBJ2-2; 9 bases are shared with TRBD2. Germline V CDR1 and CDR2: SEHNR, FQNEAQ (reference sequence). This CDR3 contains 19 residues. V shed 2 bases, J shed 1 base, and the junction held 11 bases outside the gene matches. DNA for the CDR3: TGTGCCAGCAGCTTATCTCTCCTAGCGGGGCCCCTGAACACCGGGGAGCTGTTTTTT. This codes for CASSLSLLAGPLNTGELFF.

This clone came up a few times. The chain uses TRBV7-2 and TRBJ2-7, with 9 bases fitting TRBD1. Unmatched junction bases numbered 10, after V lost 4 bases and J lost 6 bases. This CDR3 region has 15 residues. Looked up from germline, CDR1 is SGHTA and CDR2 is FQGNSA. CDR3 protein: CASSSPGTGRSEQYF. CDR3 sequence (DNA): TGTGCCAGCAGCTCCCCCGGGACAGGGAGATCCGAGCAGTACTTC.

The V and J genes are TRBV6-5 and TRBJ1-2; D perhaps matches TRBD1 (6 bases). Germline lookup yields CDR1 MNHEY and CDR2 SVGAGI. Trimming removed 6 bases from V and 6 bases from J, with 14 bases in between. The length of the CDR3 is 13 residues. This CDR3 reads CASSPRTAHGYTF. CDR3 coding DNA: TGTGCCAGCAGCCCCAGGACAGCCCATGGCTACACCTTC.

V gene TRBV7-2 combines with J gene TRBJ1-2; perhaps TRBD1 as D (5 bases). CDR3 length: 14 amino acids. V was shortened by 4 bases and J by 8 bases, with 17 bases between the two germline ends. Germline V CDR1 and CDR2: SGHTA, FQGNSA. CDR3 nucleotide sequence: TGTGCCAGCAGCTCACCGCGAGGCAGGGTGGGCTACACCTTC. Translating gives CASSSPRGRVGYTF. The variable domain in full, completed from reference TRBV7-2 and TRBJ1-2, reads GAGVSQSPSNKVTEKGKDVELRCDPISGHTALYWYRQSLGQGLEFLIYFQGNSAPDKSGLPSDRFSAERTGGSVSTLTIQRTQQEDSAVYLCASSSPRGRVGYTFGSGTRLTVV.

This sequence joins TRBV4-2 and TRBJ2-6, with D unresolved. V lost 1 base, J lost 0 bases, and 10 bases lay in between. This CDR3 is 17 amino acids long. Germline assignment: CDR1 LGHNA and CDR2 YNFKEQ. CDR3 DNA: TGTGCCAGCAGCCAAGTGGGCCCGCTCTCTGGGGCCAACGTCCTGACTTTC. It codes for CASSQVGPLSGANVLTF.

The rearrangement uses TRBV30 and TRBJ2-5; no clear D gene. Germline values: CDR1 GTSNPN, CDR2 SVGIG (reference sequence). The CDR3 runs to 11 residues. V gave up 3 bases and J gave up 11 bases, with 13 bases separating them. The CDR3 nucleotides are TGTGCCTGGAGGACCGGACCGTCTCAGTACTTC. Translation gives CAWRTGPSQYF. Complete variable domain (other parts from reference TRBV30 and TRBJ2-5): SQTIHQWPATLVQPVGSPLSLECTVEGTSNPNLYWYRQAAGRGLQLLFYSVGIGQISSEVPQNLSASRPQDRQFILSSKKLLLSDSGFYLCAWRTGPSQYFGPGTRLLVL.

The chain is built from TRBV30 and TRBJ2-5; D call uncertain. The length of the CDR3 is 13 residues. The V end was cut by 0 bases, the J end by 2 bases, with 7 bases between. The germline V gene encodes CDR1 GTSNPN and CDR2 SVGIG (reference sequence). The CDR3 region is CAWSVLEQETQYF. The CDR3 coding sequence is TGTGCCTGGAGTGTACTGGAACAAGAGACCCAGTACTTC.

There are a few counts of this clone. The gene calls are TRBV5-4 and TRBJ1-5; D not certain. V dropped 4 bases and J dropped 7 bases, with 12 bases sitting between them. CDR1 SGHNT and CDR2 YYREEE come from the germline V gene (reference sequence). The CDR3 loop spans 13 amino acids. The CDR3 coding sequence is TGTGCCAGCAGCCACGACGGCGGGCAGCCCCAGCATTTT. As protein: CASSHDGGQPQHF.

V is TRBV4-3 and J is TRBJ1-4; no clear D. The CDR3 runs to 16 residues. Trimming removed 2 bases from V and 4 bases from J, with 14 bases in between. Germline CDR1 LGHNA, CDR2 YSLEER. CDR3 coding DNA: TGCGCCAGCAGCCAAAATAGCGGGGTCAATAATGAAAAACTGTTTTTT. Protein product: CASSQNSGVNNEKLFF.

This rearrangement joins TRBV9 to TRBJ2-1; D not resolved. Germline CDR1 is SGDLS and CDR2 is YYNGEE. V lost 2 bases, J lost 0 bases, and 9 bases lay in between. This CDR3 region has 15 residues. The CDR3 bases are TGTGCCAGCAGCGTCTCATATGTCTCCTACAATGAGCAGTTCTTC. Translated: CASSVSYVSYNEQFF.